A single sample is the source of the 19 T cell receptor beta chains below, sequenced in a study of blood T cell repertoires in COVID-19 (dated by TCRdb to between 2020 and 2021). The receptor library was made with the immunoSEQ multiplex PCR assay. This is the immuneACCESS table as TCRdb keeps it, with only in-frame sequences that have V and J called. A part of the clones is gone; compared with another copy, unresolved V genes explain less than half, and the rest is unexplained. The sample table holds nearly 40,000 clones, of which 85% to 90% were seen once. The ten largest clones add up to 15% to 20% of the sample. Sequencing used peripheral blood. These receptors came from a man aged 50 to 60 in a cohort sampled during active COVID-19.

The chain has TRBV7-8 and TRBJ2-7; 12 nucleotides align to TRBD1. The CDR3 extends over 14 amino acids. Germline V gene data show CDR1 as SGHVS and CDR2 as FQNEAQ. V trimming: 5 bases; J trimming: 5 bases; junction bases outside the gene matches: 4. The CDR3 bases are TGTGCCAGCAGCAAGGGACAGGGGGCGCACGAGCAGTACTTC. The encoded protein is CASSKGQGAHEQYF. The full variable domain, completed using reference TRBV7-8 and TRBJ2-7, is GAGVSQSPRYKVAKRGQDVALRCDPISGHVSLFWYQQALGQGPEFLTYFQNEAQLDKSGLPSDRFFAERPEGSVSTLKIQRTQQEDSAVYLCASSKGQGAHEQYFGPGTRLTVT.

The chain is built from TRBV18 and TRBJ1-1; 7 nucleotides line up with TRBD1. The CDR3 is 15 residues long. Germline V gives CDR1 KGHSH, CDR2 LQKENI. After removal of 2 bases from V and 0 bases from J, the junction contained 3 bases not matched to a gene. The CDR3 DNA follows: TGTGCCAGCTCACCAGACAGGGAGATGAACACTGAAGCTTTCTTT. Translated: CASSPDREMNTEAFF.

V usage is TRBV14 and J usage is TRBJ2-1; the D is unclear. The germline V and J ends were trimmed by 5 bases and 7 bases, with 9 bases remaining between them. CDR1 SGHDN and CDR2 FVKESK come from the germline V gene. This CDR3 has 12 amino acids. DNA of the CDR3: TGTGCCAGCAGCTACTACGGAAATGAGCAGTTCTTC. It translates to CASSYYGNEQFF.

V is TRBV12-5 and J is TRBJ2-7; D may be TRBD1 (6 bases). The CDR3 length is 15 residues. Germline assignment: CDR1 LGHNT and CDR2 FRNRAP. Trimming removed 6 bases at V and 2 bases at J, with 17 bases between. The CDR3 region has the DNA TGTGCTAGTGGCCCTAACCCGGACAGAGCCTACGAGCAGTACGTC. This encodes CASGPNPDRAYEQYV.

This chain connects TRBV4-2 to TRBJ2-1; 8 nucleotides match TRBD2. In germline, CDR1 is LGHNA, CDR2 YNFKEQ. The CDR3 length is 17 residues. The V segment lost 0 bases and the J segment 3 bases; nucleotides outside the gene matches: 7. The CDR3 DNA follows: TGTGCCAGCAGCCAAGATTACGGGAGCGGGAGCTACAATGAGCAGTTCTTC. Protein product: CASSQDYGSGSYNEQFF.

This clone was counted between two and nine times. The V call is TRBV25-1, the J call TRBJ2-1; TRBD2 matches at 16 bases. Per germline, CDR1 MGHDK and CDR2 SYGVNS. There are 18 residues in the CDR3. J was trimmed by 8 bases and V by 4 bases; bases with no gene match: 11. CDR3 loop: CASSAAPGLAGGPDEQFF. The CDR3 nucleotides are TGTGCCAGCAGTGCAGCGCCGGGACTAGCGGGAGGGCCCGATGAGCAGTTCTTC.

The chain couples TRBV27 to TRBJ2-1; 10 nucleotides agree with TRBD2. Per germline, CDR1 MNHEY and CDR2 SMNVEV (reference sequence). V was pared by 6 bases and J by 2 bases, with 4 bases of the junction left unmatched. The CDR3 is 15 residues long. This chain's CDR3 is CASSLGTSAYNEQFF. Written as DNA, the CDR3 is TGTGCCAGCAGCCTGGGGACTAGCGCCTACAATGAGCAGTTCTTC.

V gene TRBV7-2 combines with J gene TRBJ1-2, with 7 positions matching TRBD1. The CDR3 is 15 residues long. CDR1 SGHTA and CDR2 FQGNSA come from the germline V gene. The trim removed 9 bases at V and 7 bases at J, leaving 17 bases unmatched. The CDR3 is CASMTGIGAVGGYTF. DNA of the CDR3: TGTGCCAGTATGACAGGGATTGGGGCTGTCGGTGGCTACACCTTC.

This clone was detected only a few times. This chain links TRBV6-6 with TRBJ1-4, with D tentatively TRBD1 (6 bases). Looked up from germline, CDR1 is MNHNY and CDR2 is SVGAGI (reference sequence). This CDR3 is built from 14 residues. Deletions cut 5 bases from V and 1 base from J, with 8 bases between. This CDR3 is CASSRQETNEKLFF. The DNA for the CDR3 is TGTGCCAGCAGTAGACAGGAAACTAATGAAAAACTGTTTTTT.

This chain links TRBV13 with TRBJ2-3, with 8 bases identical to TRBD2. Germline CDR1 reads PRHDT; CDR2 reads FYEKMQ (reference sequence). The CDR3 spans 16 residues. V gave up 5 bases and J gave up 6 bases; unmatched junction bases: 13. CDR3 sequence reads: CASSNQNSGTPDTQYF. The CDR3, as DNA: TGTGCCAGCAGCAACCAAAATAGCGGGACCCCCGATACGCAGTATTTT.

The chain is built from TRBV20-1 and TRBJ1-1, with D perhaps TRBD1 (6 bases). CDR1 and CDR2 from the germline V gene are DFQATT and SNEGSKA (reference sequence). The V and J ends lost 8 bases and 4 bases respectively, with 11 bases between them. The CDR3 length is 11 residues. The CDR3 DNA sequence: TGCAGTACCCGAGGGGGCACTGAAGCTTTCTTT. Residues: CSTRGGTEAFF.

The chain links TRBV9 to TRBJ2-5, with D possibly TRBD2 on 5 matching bases. V was trimmed by 4 bases and J by 4 bases, leaving 17 bases between them. The germline CDR1 and CDR2 sequences are SGDLS and YYNGEE. The length of the CDR3 is 15 residues. DNA for the CDR3: TGTGCCAGCAGCCCCCCTGGAGGTGGGGTAGAGACCCAGTACTTC. This encodes CASSPPGGGVETQYF.

V usage is TRBV10-3 and J usage is TRBJ2-3, with TRBD1 as a possible D gene (5 bases). The CDR3 is 13 amino acids. Germline V CDR1 and CDR2: ENHRY, SYGVKD. V was clipped by 10 bases and J by 0 bases, with 11 bases between them. The CDR3 nucleotides are TGTGCCACCGAAGGGGCTAGCACAGATACGCAGTATTTT. This encodes CATEGASTDTQYF.

This chain joins TRBV5-1 and TRBJ1-2; 7 bases map to TRBD1. J lost 5 bases, V lost 3 bases, and 10 bases had no gene match. The CDR3 is 15 residues long. From germline, CDR1 is SGHRS and CDR2 YFSETQ. The CDR3 sequence: CASSYPDRRNYGYTF. Here the CDR3 DNA reads TGCGCCAGCAGCTACCCGGACAGGCGAAATTATGGCTACACCTTC.

The V call is TRBV5-8, the J call TRBJ2-5, with TRBD1 as a possible D gene (5 bases). The CDR3 has 15 amino acids. Germline V gives CDR1 SGHTS, CDR2 YDEGEE. Deletions cut 0 bases from V and 2 bases from J, with 11 bases between. The DNA for the CDR3 is TGTGCCAGCAGCTTGGAGGGGATCCCGCAAGAGACCCAGTACTTC. It translates to CASSLEGIPQETQYF. The entire variable domain, with the rest obtained from reference TRBV5-8 and TRBJ2-5, is as follows: EAGVTQSPTHLIKTRGQQATLRCSPISGHTSVYWYQQALGLGLQFLLWYDEGEERNRGNFPPRFSGRQFPNYSSELNVNALELEDSALYLCASSLEGIPQETQYFGPGTRLLVL.

V and J are TRBV19 and TRBJ1-6, with D unresolved. The CDR3 consists of 13 residues. In germline, CDR1 is LNHDA, CDR2 SQIVND (reference sequence). Trimming pared 8 bases from V and 6 bases from J, leaving 11 bases between. In DNA, the CDR3 is TGTGCCAGTGCGGCGCAGTCTAATTCACCCCTCCACTTT. Protein: CASAAQSNSPLHF.

This clone has only one observation. This chain links TRBV19 with TRBJ1-1; D is uncertain. The CDR3 runs to 13 residues. Per germline, CDR1 LNHDA and CDR2 SQIVND (reference sequence). V gave up 2 bases and J gave up 1 base, with 5 bases separating them. The CDR3 loop is CASSIIENTEAFF. DNA for the CDR3: TGTGCCAGTAGTATAATAGAGAACACTGAAGCTTTCTTT.

This clone was detected a few times. The chain joins TRBV3-1 (or the pseudogene TRBV3-2) to TRBJ2-7, with D possibly being TRBD2 (6 bases). CDR3 size: 15 residues. The V end was cut by 1 base, the J end by 5 bases, with 15 bases between. From germline, CDR1 is LGHDT and CDR2 YNNKEL (reference sequence). CDR3 sequence reads: CASSQGVSGVNEQYF. The DNA for the CDR3 is TGTGCCAGCAGCCAAGGAGTGTCGGGGGTAAACGAGCAGTACTTC.

The chain has TRBV10-1 and TRBJ1-1; tentative D call: TRBD1 (6 bases). The CDR3 contains 17 residues. V lost 0 bases and J lost 2, with 16 bases in between. Germline lookup yields CDR1 WNHNN and CDR2 SYGVQD (reference sequence). The CDR3 coding sequence is TGCGCCAGCAGTGAGTCAAATGGAATTGGGGGCAACACTGAAGCTTTCTTT. Translating it yields CASSESNGIGGNTEAFF.